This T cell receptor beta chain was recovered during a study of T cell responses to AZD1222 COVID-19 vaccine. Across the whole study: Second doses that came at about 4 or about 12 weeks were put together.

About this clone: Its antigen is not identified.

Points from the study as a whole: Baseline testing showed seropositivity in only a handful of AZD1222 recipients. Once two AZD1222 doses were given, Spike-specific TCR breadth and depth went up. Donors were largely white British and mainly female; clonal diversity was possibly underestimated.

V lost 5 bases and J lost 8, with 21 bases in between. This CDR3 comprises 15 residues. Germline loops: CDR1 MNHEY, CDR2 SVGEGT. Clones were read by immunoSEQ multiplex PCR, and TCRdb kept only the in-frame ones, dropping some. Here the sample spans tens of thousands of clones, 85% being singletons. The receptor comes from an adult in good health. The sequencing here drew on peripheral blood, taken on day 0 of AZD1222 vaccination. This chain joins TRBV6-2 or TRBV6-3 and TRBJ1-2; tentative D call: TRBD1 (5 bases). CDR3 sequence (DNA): TGTGCCAGCAGTGACAGTGATAAGTGGGGAGGAGGCTACACCTTC. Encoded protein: CASSDSDKWGGGYTF.